This T cell receptor (beta chain) appears in the sequencing data of a study of cytomegalovirus exposure and HLA in healthy donors. CDR1 is SGHRS and CDR2 is YFSETQ in the germline V gene. This CDR3 has 14 amino acids. The V gene end was trimmed by 0 bases and the J gene end by 5 bases; junction bases not matched to a gene: 4. A note on this clone: The antigen is undetermined.

Broader study findings: Presence/absence analyses assumed roughly uniform sequencing depth across donors. The records held CMV serostatus as the only immune exposure information.

Both 60 Vbeta primers and 13 Jbeta primers went into the PCR. The repertoire was sequenced with immunoSEQ multiplex PCR; TCRdb's copy has only in-frame clones and lacks some. Altogether some 120,000 clones are present, around 70% being singletons, with the ten largest covering over 1.5%. The rearrangement links TRBV5-1 to TRBJ2-5, with 7 bases lining up with TRBD2. The receptor was derived from a man aged 25 to 40 in good health and CMV-seropositive. The sample was PBMCs. The CDR3: CASSLVAGAETQYF. The CDR3 DNA reads TGCGCCAGCAGCTTGGTGGCGGGAGCCGAGACCCAGTACTTC.